One sample yielded the 18 T cell receptor beta chains listed below, sequenced in a study of cytomegalovirus exposure and HLA in healthy donors. The study ran its PCR with 60 Vbeta and 13 Jbeta primers. Using immunoSEQ multiplex PCR, the repertoire was profiled, and TCRdb retains in-frame clones only, with some absent. This table has around 140,000 clones, 76% appearing once. Sequencing was performed on PBMCs. The receptor set was obtained from a female donor in good health and CMV-seropositive.

V and J are TRBV25-1 and TRBJ2-7; D unclear. CDR3 length: 12 amino acids. Trimming stripped 5 bases from V and 4 bases from J, with 9 bases between. Germline loops: CDR1 MGHDK, CDR2 SYGVNS. CDR3 sequence (DNA): TGTGCCAGCAGTCCCAACTTTTACGAGCAGTACTTC. Translated: CASSPNFYEQYF.

V gene TRBV2 combines with J gene TRBJ2-2, with D unclear. V was trimmed by 2 bases and J by 2 bases, leaving 6 bases between them. CDR3 length: 14 residues. Germline CDR1 reads SNHLY; CDR2 reads FYNNEI. Here the CDR3 DNA reads TGTGCCAGCAGTGAATCCTTTAACACCGGGGAGCTGTTTTTT. Amino acid sequence: CASSESFNTGELFF. Looking up the rest from reference TRBV2 and TRBJ2-2 gives the full variable domain: EPEVTQTPSHQVTQMGQEVILRCVPISNHLYFYWYRQILGQKVEFLVSFYNNEISEKSEIFDDQFSVERPDGSNFTLKIRSTKLEDSAMYFCASSESFNTGELFFGEGSRLTVL.

This sequence joins TRBV5-1 and TRBJ1-2; 7 bases fit TRBD1. Germline assignment: CDR1 SGHRS and CDR2 YFSETQ. The CDR3 covers 13 residues. V lost 1 base, J lost 8 bases, and 5 bases stayed unmatched. CDR3 residues: CASSLSTGEGYTF. Here the CDR3 DNA reads TGCGCCAGCAGCTTGAGTACAGGGGAAGGCTACACCTTC.

A word on this clone: One junction end disagrees with the germline gene, perhaps due to a read error. V is TRBV7-7 and J is TRBJ2-2; TRBD2 matches 13 bases. The CDR3 loop spans 18 amino acids. Germline V gene data show CDR1 as SSHAT and CDR2 as FNYEAQ (reference sequence). CDR3 sequence: CASSTRTPTSGRNRGAVF. Written as DNA, the CDR3 is TGTGCCAGCAGCACCCGCACACCGACTAGCGGGAGGAACCGGGGAGCTGTTTTT.

J is TRBJ2-1 and V is TRBV5-1, with 15 bases identical to TRBD2. Germline CDR1 and CDR2: SGHRS and YFSETQ. This CDR3 region has 19 residues. V lost 1 base, J lost 7 bases, and 12 bases stayed unmatched. CDR3 amino acids: CASSLNPGLAGGYRNEQFF. The CDR3 coding sequence is TGCGCCAGCAGCTTGAATCCGGGACTAGCGGGAGGTTATAGGAATGAGCAGTTCTTC.

CDR3 sequence reads: CASSVAATGGPYEQYF. The CDR3 DNA is TGTGCCAGCAGCGTAGCCGCGACAGGGGGCCCCTACGAGCAGTACTTC. This sequence joins TRBV9 and TRBJ2-7, with 10 positions matching TRBD1. Germline lookup yields CDR1 SGDLS and CDR2 YYNGEE. There are 16 residues in the CDR3. Unmatched junction bases numbered 5, after V lost 0 bases and J lost 2 bases. Filled out from reference TRBV9 and TRBJ2-7, the complete variable domain reads DSGVTQTPKHLITATGQRVTLRCSPRSGDLSVYWYQQSLDQGLQFLIQYYNGEERAKGNILERFSAQQFPDLHSELNLSSLELGDSALYFCASSVAATGGPYEQYFGPGTRLTVT.

CDR3 sequence: CASSQDQAGEWNEQFF. DNA for the CDR3: TGTGCCAGCAGCCAAGACCAAGCGGGAGAGTGGAATGAGCAGTTCTTC. The V call is TRBV4-2, the J call TRBJ2-1, with 8 bases fitting TRBD2. V lost 0 bases, J lost 7 bases, and 8 bases stayed unmatched. Germline CDR1 is LGHNA and CDR2 is YNFKEQ. This CDR3 has 16 residues.

The chain carries TRBV29-1 and TRBJ2-7, with a possible D match to TRBD2 (5 bases). CDR1 is SQVTM and CDR2 is ANQGSEA in the germline V gene. Trimming shortened V by 0 bases and J by 3 bases, and 12 bases separated the two germline ends. The length of the CDR3 is 14 residues. CDR3 sequence reads: CSVEDNSGVYEQYF. CDR3 DNA: TGCAGCGTTGAAGATAACAGCGGTGTCTACGAGCAGTACTTC.

The chain employs TRBV12-1 and TRBJ2-7; the table names TRBD2, a call not compared with the DNA. TRBV12-1 is recorded as a pseudogene. The CDR3 consists of 14 residues. The CDR3 DNA is TGTGCCAGCAACTCTTCCCTTCTAGCGGGAGTAGTGTACTTC. This gives the protein CASNSSLLAGVVYF.

V gene TRBV18 combines with J gene TRBJ1-1; TRBD1 aligns across 8 bases. Germline V CDR1 and CDR2: KGHSH, LQKENI. V trimming: 6 bases; J trimming: 1 base; junction bases outside the gene matches: 7. The CDR3 has 15 residues. The CDR3 spells CASSPQGASNTEAFF. Written as DNA, the CDR3 is TGTGCCAGCTCCCCTCAGGGGGCTTCGAACACTGAAGCTTTCTTT.

The rearrangement uses TRBV5-1 and TRBJ2-1, with TRBD2 identical over 11 bases. Germline V CDR1 and CDR2: SGHRS, YFSETQ. Germline trimming cut 1 base from V and 2 bases from J; bases unmatched to any gene: 8. This CDR3 is built from 18 residues. The CDR3 region is CASSLLLAGVLPYNEQFF. DNA of the CDR3: TGCGCCAGCAGCTTGCTACTAGCGGGAGTTCTCCCCTACAATGAGCAGTTCTTC.

This clone was seen a handful of times. Written as DNA, the CDR3 is TGTGCCATCAGAAAGGACATTGATGATTCACCCCTCCACTTT. It encodes CAIRKDIDDSPLHF. The genes are TRBV10-3 and TRBJ1-6; perhaps TRBD1 as D (5 bases). Germline lookup yields CDR1 ENHRY and CDR2 SYGVKD. This CDR3 is 14 amino acids long. Trimming removed 6 bases from V and 8 bases from J, with 14 bases in between.

The rearrangement uses TRBV7-2 and TRBJ2-7; D gene unclear. Germline CDR1 is SGHTA and CDR2 is FQGNSA. CDR3 length: 13 amino acids. Trimming removed 3 bases from V and 6 bases from J, with 12 bases in between. CDR3: CASSFLRSGEQYF. CDR3 DNA sequence: TGTGCCAGCAGCTTCTTACGGTCTGGCGAGCAGTACTTC.

The chain is built from TRBV14 and TRBJ2-3, with 7 bases lining up with TRBD2. The CDR3 length is 14 residues. In germline, CDR1 is SGHDN, CDR2 FVKESK. The junction had 4 bases not matched to a gene; V was cut back by 4 bases and J by 3 bases. CDR3 nucleotides: TGTGCCAGCAGCCCCCGGACTAGAACAGATACGCAGTATTTT. Its translation is CASSPRTRTDTQYF.

This chain connects TRBV30 to TRBJ1-1; D not resolved. The CDR3 runs 13 residues. V shed 3 bases and J shed 0 bases, with 8 bases lying between them. Looked up from germline, CDR1 is GTSNPN and CDR2 is SVGIG (reference sequence). CDR3 sequence (DNA): TGTGCCTGGAGAAAACAGCTGAACACTGAAGCTTTCTTT. It encodes CAWRKQLNTEAFF.

This clone was seen more than once but under ten times. V and J are TRBV9 and TRBJ2-1, with a weak D call TRBD2 (6 bases). Germline CDR1 and CDR2: SGDLS and YYNGEE. Trimming removed 0 bases from V and 10 bases from J, with 20 bases in between. The CDR3 has 16 residues. The CDR3 loop reads CASSVAYRGVASEQFF. CDR3 DNA: TGTGCCAGCAGCGTAGCTTACCGCGGGGTCGCATCAGAGCAGTTCTTC.

This clone was detected only a few times. The V call is TRBV10-3, the J call TRBJ2-2, with D perhaps TRBD2 (7 bases). The CDR3 covers 14 residues. Trimming took off 9 bases at V and 1 base at J, with 12 bases between the two ends. Germline CDR1 and CDR2: ENHRY and SYGVKD. This CDR3 is CAMGRGQNTGELFF. In DNA, the CDR3 is TGTGCCATGGGGAGGGGACAGAACACCGGGGAGCTGTTTTTT.

The CDR3 sequence: CASSGLADGGETQYF. In DNA form, the CDR3 reads TGTGCCAGCAGCGGACTAGCGGACGGGGGGGAGACCCAGTACTTC. This sequence joins TRBV9 and TRBJ2-5; 9 bases are a match to TRBD2. CDR1 and CDR2 (germline): SGDLS, YYNGEE. CDR3 length: 15 residues. The V gene end was trimmed by 3 bases and the J gene end by 5 bases; junction bases not matched to a gene: 8.